The entry below describes one T cell receptor beta chain. Per the germline V gene, CDR1 is MDHEN and CDR2 is SYDVKM. The CDR3 runs to 14 residues. With 3 bases clipped from V and 4 bases from J, the junction kept 4 bases outside the gene matches. As to time point: blood 4 weeks post-SBRT, at nephrectomy. The treatment is: 15 Gy SBRT to primary tumor, nephrectomy 4 weeks later. This entry is derived from a study of radiation and T cells in renal cell carcinoma. Profiled with immunoSEQ multiplex PCR; TCRdb holds only in-frame clones, not every one. The data hold 130,000 to 150,000 clones, with roughly 90% observed a single time.

This TCR came from a woman aged 50 to 60 with renal cell carcinoma. The V call is TRBV28, the J call TRBJ2-5, with 8 bases identical to TRBD1. The material sequenced was blood, taken from a patient whose treatment included radiotherapy and nephrectomy. CDR3 amino acids: CASSFFRGRETQYF. The CDR3 region has the DNA TGTGCCAGCAGTTTTTTCAGGGGGCGAGAGACCCAGTACTTC.